This note documents a single T cell receptor (beta chain) sequence. Its antigen is unknown. The CDR3 spans 15 residues. The data belong to a study of tumor-infiltrating lymphocytes in localized non-small cell lung cancer. Study-level results: Different pieces of the same tissue went to different assays, confounding technical variation with intratumor heterogeneity. Immunotypes IM1 and IM2 had similar TCR-derived T-cell fractions.

TCRdb keeps only in-frame clones here, not all; method: immunoSEQ multiplex PCR. The sample records around 17,000 clones, roughly 80% being singletons. The sequence was collected from a human donor with non-small cell lung cancer. The rearrangement links TRBV21-1 to TRBJ1-1. TRBV21-1 is a pseudogene locus. Sequenced sample: lung tumor tissue. The CDR3 DNA follows: TGTGCCAGCCCCTTCTGCGGCGGTGGGAACACTGAAGCTTTCTTT. It encodes CASPFCGGGNTEAFF.